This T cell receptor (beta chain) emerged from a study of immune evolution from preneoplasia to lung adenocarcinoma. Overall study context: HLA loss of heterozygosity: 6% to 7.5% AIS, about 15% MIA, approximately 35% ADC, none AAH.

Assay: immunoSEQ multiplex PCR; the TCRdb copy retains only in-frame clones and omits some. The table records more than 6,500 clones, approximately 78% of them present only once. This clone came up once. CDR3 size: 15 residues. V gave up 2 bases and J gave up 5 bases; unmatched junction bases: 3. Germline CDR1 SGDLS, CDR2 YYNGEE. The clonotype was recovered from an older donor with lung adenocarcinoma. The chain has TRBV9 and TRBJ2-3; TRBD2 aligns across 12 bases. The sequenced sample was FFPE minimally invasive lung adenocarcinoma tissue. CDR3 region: CASSVTSGRKDTQYF. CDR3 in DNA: TGTGCCAGCAGCGTTACTAGCGGGAGGAAAGATACGCAGTATTTT.